This T cell receptor beta chain derives from a study of blood T cells in healthy people across ages. Study-level results: Older individuals had lower TCR beta diversity per million T cells (the decline was roughly linear). Unsorted PBMC material precluded a definitive naive versus antigen-experienced comparison.

The V gene's germline CDR1 is SGHRS and CDR2 YFSETQ. This CDR3 has 15 residues. V was pared by 0 bases and J by 11 bases, with 11 bases of the junction left unmatched. For the second PCR, which ran for about 7 to 11 cycles, a sample-barcoded 5' primer and a J-beta primer mix were used. TCRdb fed the 5' RACE reads into MiXCR, producing one record per CDR3 protein. The table shows 550,000 to 800,000 distinct CDR3 sequences, with 32% occurring only once. The donors, aged roughly 6 to 95, were healthy Caucasians from Russia. The authors extracted at least 6 micrograms of total RNA per sample. Only a few counts were recorded for this clonotype. Its antigen is currently unknown. A much larger clone differs by one base, so this may be a read error.

This TCR came from a woman older than 75 in good health. The chain carries TRBV5-1 and TRBJ2-5; 9 positions match TRBD2. The sequenced sample was blood. In nucleotides, the CDR3 is TGCGCCAGCAGCTTGGCTAGCGGGGTCTCCAATGAGCAGTACTTC. Protein: CASSLASGVSNEQYF.